A selection of T cell receptor beta chains follows, all from one sample in a study of shared T cell receptors in the human thymus. Only in-frame clones appear in the TCRdb table, and some are missing; sequencing was by immunoSEQ multiplex PCR. The data contain approximately 730,000 clones, around 85% of them singletons. The data also belong to a second study, concerning human thymus T cells.

The specimen sequenced was thymocytes. Receptor source: a girl less than two years old with a congenital heart defect. The CDR3 runs from the conserved cysteine through the conserved F or W. Each record gives: clone size, V gene, CDR3 protein. Part of the rows lack a size; the others show once, few, many or a class for expanded clones.

size: -
V: TRBV5-1
CDR3: CASSAYRSSYNSPLHF

size: -
V: TRBV30
CDR3: CAWSLGGGSEAFF

size: few
V: TRBV30
CDR3: CANSRVVSSPLHF

size: -
V: TRBV19
CDR3: CASSDDRGMNYGYTF

size: -
V: TRBV30
CDR3: CAWSDPQGTEAFF

size: -
V: TRBV18
CDR3: CASSPTGFYGYTF

size: -
V: TRBV9
CDR3: CASSGWTTPHPYNSPLHF

size: -
V: TRBV28
CDR3: CASRPDRDNGKQYF

size: -
V: TRBV6-5
CDR3: CASTLKTGSYEKLFF

size: -
V: TRBV27
CDR3: CASSLSWEFTPLGLRGYTF

size: once
V: TRBV20-1
CDR3: CSAKQVGAFF

size: few
V: TRBV5-1
CDR3: CASSLGGSYNEQFF

size: -
V: TRBV6-1
CDR3: CASSETRSGLSYNEQFF

size: -
V: TRBV5-5
CDR3: CASSLDPPRRQDPSYNEQFF

size: -
V: TRBV14
CDR3: CASGGTGYGYTF

size: -
V: TRBV4-3
CDR3: CASSQDGPNAGGGTEAFF

size: -
V: TRBV5-1
CDR3: CASSLGSHTDTQYF

size: few
V: TRBV25-1
CDR3: CASRGLLEAFF

size: -
V: TRBV27
CDR3: CASSLSDRGTEAFF

size: -
V: TRBV5-6
CDR3: CASSLVAGGTYGSPLHF

size: -
V: TRBV19
CDR3: CASSPRGGKLFF

size: -
V: TRBV29-1
CDR3: CSVGKPYPSTSGGGNEQFF

size: -
V: TRBV11-2
CDR3: CASSLVPSWGPYNEQFF

size: -
V: TRBV10-3
CDR3: CAIGRISGANVLTF

size: -
V: TRBV7-2
CDR3: CASSFFQGAQRGGLYEQYF

size: -
V: TRBV5-6
CDR3: CASSADVTSSYEQYF

size: once
V: TRBV2
CDR3: CATHRATEAFF

size: few
V: TRBV29-1
CDR3: CSAYPYGRGRRCKPQHF

size: -
V: TRBV5-1
CDR3: CASSGLGCGSSNEQFF

size: -
V: TRBV2
CDR3: CASSEMGQDDTPQHF

size: -
V: TRBV29-1
CDR3: CSVGGRVPTIDYGYTF

size: -
V: TRBV5-1
CDR3: CASSIRQGAYEQYF

size: few
V: TRBV6-5
CDR3: CASSSTGGDQPQHF

size: -
V: TRBV4-3
CDR3: CASSQEGATGRFYEQYF

size: -
V: TRBV5-4
CDR3: CASSLVGSRTLPTDTQYF

size: -
V: TRBV28
CDR3: CASSLVRGRMYEQYF

size: -
V: TRBV27
CDR3: CASSLSEGLYSPLHF

size: -
V: TRBV5-1
CDR3: CASSSRQGPYNSPLHF

size: -
V: TRBV27
CDR3: CASSRLRRGGGAANYGYTF

size: -
V: TRBV7-2
CDR3: CASSRTSGGKYQETQYF

size: -
V: TRBV5-6
CDR3: CASNCKKRQNDEQFF